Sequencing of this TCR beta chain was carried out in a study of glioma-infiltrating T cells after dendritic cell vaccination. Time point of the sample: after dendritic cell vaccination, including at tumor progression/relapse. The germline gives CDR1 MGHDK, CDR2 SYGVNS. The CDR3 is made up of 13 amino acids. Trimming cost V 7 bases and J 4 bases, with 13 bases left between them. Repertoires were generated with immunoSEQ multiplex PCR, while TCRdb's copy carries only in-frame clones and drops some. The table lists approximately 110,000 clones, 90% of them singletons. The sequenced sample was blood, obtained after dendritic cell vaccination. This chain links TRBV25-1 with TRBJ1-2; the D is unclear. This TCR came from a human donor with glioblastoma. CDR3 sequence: CASTDRTLYGYTF. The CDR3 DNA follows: TGTGCCAGCACGGACCGGACTCTCTATGGCTACACCTTC.